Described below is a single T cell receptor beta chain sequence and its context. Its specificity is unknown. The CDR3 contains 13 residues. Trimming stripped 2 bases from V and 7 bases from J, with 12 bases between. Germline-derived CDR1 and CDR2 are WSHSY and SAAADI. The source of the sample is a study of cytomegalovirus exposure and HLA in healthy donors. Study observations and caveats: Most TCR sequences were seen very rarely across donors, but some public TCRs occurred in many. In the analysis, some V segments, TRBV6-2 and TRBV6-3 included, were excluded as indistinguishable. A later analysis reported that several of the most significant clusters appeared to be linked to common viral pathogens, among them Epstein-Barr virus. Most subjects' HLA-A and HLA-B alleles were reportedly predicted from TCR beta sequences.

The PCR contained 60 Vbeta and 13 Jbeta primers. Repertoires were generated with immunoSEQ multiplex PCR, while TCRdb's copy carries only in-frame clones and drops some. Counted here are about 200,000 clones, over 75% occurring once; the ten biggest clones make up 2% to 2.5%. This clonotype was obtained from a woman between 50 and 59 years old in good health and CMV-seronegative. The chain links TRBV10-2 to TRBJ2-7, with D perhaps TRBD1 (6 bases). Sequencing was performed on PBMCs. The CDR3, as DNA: TGCGCCAGCAGTGAGCACAGGGCCGGTGAGCAGTACTTC. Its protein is CASSEHRAGEQYF.